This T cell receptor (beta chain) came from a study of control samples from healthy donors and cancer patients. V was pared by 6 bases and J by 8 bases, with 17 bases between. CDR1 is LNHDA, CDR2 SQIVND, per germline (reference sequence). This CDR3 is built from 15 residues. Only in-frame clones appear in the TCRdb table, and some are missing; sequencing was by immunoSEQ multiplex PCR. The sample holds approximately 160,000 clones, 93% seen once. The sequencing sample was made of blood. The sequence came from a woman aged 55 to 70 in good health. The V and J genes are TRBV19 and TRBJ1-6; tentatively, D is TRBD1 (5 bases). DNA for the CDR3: TGTGCCAGTAGCATGGACTGGGGAGGGGATTCACCCCTCCACTTT. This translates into CASSMDWGGDSPLHF.